The text below deals with one T cell receptor beta chain. What it recognizes is unknown. This entry belongs to a study of regulatory T cells in long-lasting Graves disease. Study observations and caveats: The researchers studied only peripheral blood, not thyroid tissue. There were preferences for TRBV28, TRBJ1-2 and TRBJ2-5 in persistent disease.

As for time point: newly diagnosed GD, antithyroid drugs for less than 3 months. After RNA was extracted from PBMCs, the TCR library was made from it. The germline V gene has CDR1 GTSNPN and CDR2 SVGIG (reference sequence). CDR3 length: 12 amino acids. Trimming cost V 5 bases and J 2 bases; bases outside gene matches: 3. Through Arm-PCR of CDR3 regions and iRepertoire HTBI primers, TCR beta libraries were built. TCRdb used MiXCR to reprocess the multiplex PCR reads, holding one entry per CDR3 protein. The table records about 500,000 distinct CDR3 sequences, roughly 17% of them present only once. These records were also assigned to another study, of T cells in Graves' hyperthyroidism and ophthalmopathy.

This receptor was obtained from a man in his forties with Graves disease. V and J are TRBV30 and TRBJ2-7; 7 positions agree with TRBD1. Sequences were derived from peripheral blood mononuclear cells (PBMCs), sampled at new diagnosis, from a patient treated with antithyroid drugs. CDR3 nucleotide sequence: TGTGCCTGGGGGGACAGACCCTACGAGCAGTACTTC. Its translation: CAWGDRPYEQYF.